The subject of this entry is one T cell receptor beta chain. Its antigen is still unknown. The record originates from a study of T-cell reconstitution after alpha-beta-depleted transplantation in children. General study points: There were reportedly several hundred expanded graft clones from which alpha-beta T cells came about two months after transplant. At one year after transplant, newly produced T cells mostly accounted for T-cell counts and diversity. Surviving recipient T cells and thymic progenitors underlay high day-60 TCRbeta diversity in some patients.

TCRbeta library construction was performed incorporating unique molecular identifiers. TCRdb analysed the PCR reads with MiXCR anew, one entry per CDR3 protein. This sample has 580,000 or so distinct CDR3 sequences, with 23% found just once. This receptor was identified in a boy under two years old who had a stem cell transplant for acute myeloid leukemia, so the T cells may come from the graft donor. Sequences were derived from PBMCs, mostly from graft donor cells, sampled 360 days after TCRalphabeta/CD19-depleted stem cell transplant.

CDR3 sequence: CASSEPGTYNEQFF. DNA for the CDR3: TGTGCCAGCAGTGAACCCGGGACCTACAATGAGCAGTTCTTC. The chain combines TRBV25-1 with TRBJ2-1; possibly TRBD2 for D (5 bases). V gave up 2 bases and J gave up 2 bases, with 7 bases separating them. Germline V gene lookup returns CDR1 MGHDK and CDR2 SYGVNS. This CDR3 comprises 14 residues.